The 24 T cell receptor beta chains reported below all come from one sample, sequenced in a study of blood T cell repertoires in COVID-19. Repertoires were generated with immunoSEQ multiplex PCR, while TCRdb's copy carries only in-frame clones and drops some. The sample includes fewer than 200,000 clones, about 85% seen only once; the top ten take approximately 1.2%. The sequencing input was peripheral blood. Receptors were obtained from a man aged 55 to 70 who had recovered from COVID-19.

The V call is TRBV25-1, the J call TRBJ2-5; TRBD1 agrees at 7 bases. Germline V lookup: CDR1 MGHDK, CDR2 SYGVNS. The CDR3 loop spans 15 amino acids. V lost 3 bases to trimming and J lost 5 bases; unmatched junction nucleotides: 9. CDR3 sequence: CASSDATGVRETQYF. In DNA form, the CDR3 reads TGTGCCAGCAGTGATGCCACAGGGGTTCGGGAGACCCAGTACTTC.

The chain carries TRBV3-1 (or the pseudogene TRBV3-2) and TRBJ1-2; a weak D match, TRBD1 (5 bases). V gave up 0 bases and J gave up 5 bases, with 10 bases separating them. Germline values: CDR1 LGHDT, CDR2 YNNKEL (reference sequence). This CDR3 spans 14 amino acids. The CDR3 sequence: CASSQDRQMYGYTF. The CDR3 DNA reads TGTGCCAGCAGCCAAGATCGACAGATGTATGGCTACACCTTC.

The CDR3 spells CASRKPHGTDTQYF. The CDR3, as DNA: TGTGCCAGCAGGAAGCCCCATGGCACAGATACGCAGTATTTT. The chain joins TRBV6-5 to TRBJ2-3; D gene uncertain. The CDR3 consists of 14 residues. Germline V gene lookup returns CDR1 MNHEY and CDR2 SVGAGI. The V gene lost 6 bases and the J gene lost 1 base, with 11 bases spanning the gap.

The chain recombines TRBV10-1 with TRBJ1-5; no clear D gene. CDR3 size: 18 residues. Trimming cost V 3 bases and J 2 bases, with 20 bases left between them. In germline, CDR1 is WNHNN, CDR2 SYGVQD (reference sequence). The CDR3: CASSEFPREEGCNQPQHF. DNA for the CDR3: TGCGCCAGCAGTGAATTTCCTAGGGAGGAGGGTTGCAATCAGCCCCAGCATTTT.

V and J are TRBV14 and TRBJ2-3; 10 positions agree with TRBD2. With V trimmed by 1 base and J by 6 bases, 10 bases remained unmatched. Per germline, CDR1 SGHDN and CDR2 FVKESK. The CDR3 is 17 amino acids. The DNA of the CDR3 is TGTGCCAGCAGCCAAGTTCCTCCAGCGGGGGGGCTCGATACGCAGTATTTT. It yields the protein CASSQVPPAGGLDTQYF.

In regard to this clone: This sample includes further DNA sequences coding for the same CDR3. The chain has TRBV4-1 and TRBJ1-5, with D maybe TRBD1 (5 bases). V was clipped by 3 bases and J by 8 bases, with 8 bases between them. The CDR3 consists of 12 residues. Per germline, CDR1 MGHRA and CDR2 YSYEKL. The CDR3 loop reads CASSQGGEPQHF. The DNA of the CDR3 is TGCGCCAGCAGCCAGGGGGGAGAGCCCCAGCATTTT.

CDR3: CASTMASGAQETQYF. The CDR3 DNA reads as TGTGCCAGCACCATGGCTAGCGGGGCTCAAGAGACCCAGTACTTC. The rearrangement joins TRBV5-4 to TRBJ2-5; 9 positions agree with TRBD2. With 6 bases clipped from V and 2 bases from J, the junction kept 8 bases outside the gene matches. The CDR3 length is 15 residues. Germline V gene data show CDR1 as SGHNT and CDR2 as YYREEE (reference sequence). Variable domain in full (rest from reference TRBV5-4 and TRBJ2-5): ETGVTQSPTHLIKTRGQQVTLRCSSQSGHNTVSWYQQALGQGPQFIFQYYREEENGRGNFPPRFSGLQFPNYSSELNVNALELDDSALYLCASTMASGAQETQYFGPGTRLLVL.

This rearrangement joins TRBV5-1 to TRBJ2-2; D not certain. Germline values: CDR1 SGHRS, CDR2 YFSETQ. Trimming cost V 5 bases and J 4 bases, with 15 bases left between them. The CDR3 extends over 15 amino acids. As DNA, the CDR3 is TGCGCCAGCAGTGATGCAGTATCAGTCACCGGGGAGCTGTTTTTT. Protein sequence: CASSDAVSVTGELFF.

This clone was seen a few times. This sequence joins TRBV6-5 and TRBJ1-2; the D is unclear. V lost 10 bases to trimming and J lost 4 bases, with 13 bases between them. This CDR3 is 12 amino acids long. Germline V CDR1 and CDR2: MNHEY, SVGAGI. The CDR3 coding sequence is TGTGCCATCGGCAGCGGAGGCTATGGCTACACCTTC. It is translated as CAIGSGGYGYTF.

There are a few counts of this clone. The CDR3 loop reads CSVVGTGPKMNTEAFF. CDR3 DNA sequence: TGCAGCGTTGTAGGTACAGGACCTAAAATGAACACTGAAGCTTTCTTT. The rearrangement joins TRBV29-1 to TRBJ1-1; perhaps TRBD1 as D (5 bases). Germline V gene data show CDR1 as SQVTM and CDR2 as ANQGSEA. Trimming removed 4 bases from V and 0 bases from J, with 18 bases in between. The length of the CDR3 is 16 residues.

The chain combines TRBV13 with TRBJ2-2; 10 bases align to TRBD2. Germline trimming cut 7 bases from V and 4 bases from J; bases unmatched to any gene: 6. The CDR3 is 15 amino acids. CDR1 PRHDT and CDR2 FYEKMQ come from the germline V gene (reference sequence). The CDR3 sequence is CASKAGGPVTGELFF. The CDR3 nucleotides are TGTGCCAGCAAAGCGGGGGGGCCTGTCACCGGGGAGCTGTTTTTT.

V is TRBV30 and J is TRBJ2-2, with a tentative D call TRBD1 (6 bases). In germline, CDR1 is GTSNPN, CDR2 SVGIG (reference sequence). The germline V and J ends were trimmed by 4 bases and 6 bases, with 18 bases remaining between them. This CDR3 contains 15 residues. CDR3: CAWTLLGAASGELFF. In DNA form, the CDR3 reads TGTGCCTGGACCCTGTTGGGGGCGGCGTCCGGGGAGCTGTTTTTT.

V and J are TRBV19 and TRBJ2-1, with a tentative D call TRBD2 (6 bases). Trimming took 5 bases from V and 4 from J, leaving 18 bases between them. Germline CDR1 is LNHDA and CDR2 is SQIVND (reference sequence). The CDR3 is made up of 16 amino acids. The CDR3 is CASSPLGGGVYNEQFF. Written as DNA, the CDR3 is TGTGCCAGTAGTCCCCTGGGGGGAGGAGTTTACAATGAGCAGTTCTTC.

This chain links TRBV7-2 with TRBJ2-7; 8 nucleotides match TRBD2. V lost 0 bases and J lost 0; bases outside the gene matches: 4. Germline V gene lookup returns CDR1 SGHTA and CDR2 FQGNSA. The CDR3 totals 16 residues. CDR3 amino acids: CASSLAGSGASYEQYF. For the CDR3, the DNA is TGTGCCAGCAGCTTAGCGGGTAGCGGGGCCTCCTACGAGCAGTACTTC.

The genes are TRBV7-2 and TRBJ1-6, with 10 bases that match TRBD1. The CDR3 runs 15 residues. The V and J ends lost 6 bases and 8 bases, in that order; junction bases with no gene match: 7. Germline V CDR1 and CDR2: SGHTA, FQGNSA. CDR3 sequence (DNA): TGTGCCAGCAGTCCGGGGGACAGGGGTTATTCACCCCTCCACTTT. Protein product: CASSPGDRGYSPLHF. Full variable domain (outside the CDR3, taken from reference TRBV7-2 and TRBJ1-6): GAGVSQSPSNKVTEKGKDVELRCDPISGHTALYWYRQSLGQGLEFLIYFQGNSAPDKSGLPSDRFSAERTGGSVSTLTIQRTQQEDSAVYLCASSPGDRGYSPLHFGNGTRLTVT.

The rearrangement uses TRBV6-4 and TRBJ2-1; D may be TRBD2 (6 bases). Germline V gene data show CDR1 as MRHNA and CDR2 as SNTAGT. V lost 1 base, J lost 7 bases, and 8 bases lay in between. CDR3 length equals 13 residues. For the CDR3, the DNA is TGTGCCAGCAGTGACTTGGGGGGTAATGAGCAGTTCTTC. Its protein product is CASSDLGGNEQFF.

This clone has a single count. Here the CDR3 reads CASSQARVQAGGYTF. In DNA form, the CDR3 reads TGCGCCAGCAGCCAAGCTCGGGTGCAGGCGGGTGGCTACACCTTC. This chain connects TRBV4-1 to TRBJ1-2; D is ambiguous. The CDR3 is 15 residues long. The V and J ends lost 1 base and 7 bases respectively, with 16 bases between them. The germline V gene encodes CDR1 MGHRA and CDR2 YSYEKL.

Details on this clone: Distinct nucleotide sequences in the sample also encode this CDR3. The rearrangement links TRBV3-1 (or the pseudogene TRBV3-2) to TRBJ1-2; the D gene is possibly TRBD1 (6 bases). The CDR3 runs 13 residues. V dropped 1 base and J dropped 9 bases, with 12 bases sitting between them. Germline V gene sequence: CDR1 LGHDT, CDR2 YNNKEL (reference sequence). The CDR3 bases are TGTGCCAGCAGCCAAGGGGGGCAAAGAAGCTACACCTTC. Translated, it gives CASSQGGQRSYTF.

The chain has TRBV23-1 and TRBJ2-3, with a possible D match to TRBD2 (5 bases). TRBV23-1 is noted as an ORF with a role that remains uncertain. Trimming pared 6 bases from V and 0 bases from J, leaving 19 bases between. The CDR3 has 17 residues. Here the CDR3 reads CASSPGFPPGSTDTQYF. The CDR3 nucleotides are TGCGCCAGCAGCCCAGGATTCCCCCCGGGGAGCACAGATACGCAGTATTTT.

This clone was seen a single time. The rearrangement joins TRBV11-2 to TRBJ1-1; D is perhaps TRBD1 (6 bases). The CDR3 runs 14 residues. V lost 6 bases to trimming and J lost 11 bases, with 22 bases between them. Per the germline V gene, CDR1 is SGHAT and CDR2 is FQNNGV. For the CDR3, the DNA is TGTGCCAGCAGGCTTGGGAACCGGGACATCAGGGCTTTCTTT. Translated, it gives CASRLGNRDIRAFF.

This clone was counted once. The gene calls are TRBV6-5 and TRBJ1-6; 8 bases map to TRBD1. V lost 1 base and J lost 6; bases outside the gene matches: 5. This CDR3 is built from 16 residues. Per germline, CDR1 MNHEY and CDR2 SVGAGI. The CDR3 is CASSYYQTGANSPLHF. In DNA, the CDR3 is TGTGCCAGCAGTTACTATCAGACAGGGGCTAATTCACCCCTCCACTTT.

CDR3 nucleotide sequence: TGTGCCAGCACCATCGGGGTAATTACAGATACGCAGTATTTT. Amino acids: CASTIGVITDTQYF. V and J are TRBV6-1 and TRBJ2-3; D is perhaps TRBD2 (5 bases). V lost 7 bases, J lost 3 bases, and 14 bases lay in between. Germline V CDR1 and CDR2: MNHNS, SASEGT. The CDR3 runs 14 residues.

The rearrangement links TRBV9 to TRBJ1-1; D unclear. The CDR3 is 13 residues long. CDR1 is SGDLS and CDR2 is YYNGEE in the germline V gene. The V end lost 1 base, the J end lost 1 base, and 5 bases lay between the germline ends. Here the CDR3 reads CASSVFGNTEAFF. Written as DNA, the CDR3 is TGTGCCAGCAGCGTATTCGGGAACACTGAAGCTTTCTTT. Filled out from reference TRBV9 and TRBJ1-1, the complete variable domain reads DSGVTQTPKHLITATGQRVTLRCSPRSGDLSVYWYQQSLDQGLQFLIQYYNGEERAKGNILERFSAQQFPDLHSELNLSSLELGDSALYFCASSVFGNTEAFFGQGTRLTVV.

The V call is TRBV5-1, the J call TRBJ1-1, with no clear D. The V gene's germline CDR1 is SGHRS and CDR2 YFSETQ. The CDR3 spans 13 residues. The V end lost 4 bases, the J end lost 0 bases, and 7 bases lay between the germline ends. The CDR3 here is CASSPQVNTEAFF. The CDR3 DNA follows: TGCGCCAGCAGCCCGCAGGTGAACACTGAAGCTTTCTTT.